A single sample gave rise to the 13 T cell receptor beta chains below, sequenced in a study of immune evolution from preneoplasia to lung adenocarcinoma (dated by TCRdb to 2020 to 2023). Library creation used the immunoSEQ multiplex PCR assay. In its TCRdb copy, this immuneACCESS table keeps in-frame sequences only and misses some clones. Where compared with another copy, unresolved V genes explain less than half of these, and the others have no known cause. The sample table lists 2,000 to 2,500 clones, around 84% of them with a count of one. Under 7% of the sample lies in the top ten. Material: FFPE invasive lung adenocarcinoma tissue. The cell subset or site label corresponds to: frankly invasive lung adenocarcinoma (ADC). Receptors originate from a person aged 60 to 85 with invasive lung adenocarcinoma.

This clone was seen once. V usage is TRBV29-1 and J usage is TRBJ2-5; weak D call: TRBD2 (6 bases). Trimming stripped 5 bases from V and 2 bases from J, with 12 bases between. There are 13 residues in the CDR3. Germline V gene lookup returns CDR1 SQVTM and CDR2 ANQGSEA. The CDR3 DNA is TGCAGCGTTTGGGGGGATTCACAAGAGACCCAGTACTTC. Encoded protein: CSVWGDSQETQYF.

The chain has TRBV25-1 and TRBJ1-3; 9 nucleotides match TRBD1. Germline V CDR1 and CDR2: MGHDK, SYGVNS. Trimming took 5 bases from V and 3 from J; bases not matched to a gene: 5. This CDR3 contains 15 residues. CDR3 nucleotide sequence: TGTGCCAGCAGTCCCCGGGACAGGGTTGGAAACACCATATATTTT. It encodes CASSPRDRVGNTIYF.

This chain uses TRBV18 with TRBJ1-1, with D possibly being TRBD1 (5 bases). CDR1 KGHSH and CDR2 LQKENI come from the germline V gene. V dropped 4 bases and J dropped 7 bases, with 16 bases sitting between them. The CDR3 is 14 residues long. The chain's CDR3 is CASSHSGQDLEAFF. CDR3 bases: TGTGCCAGCTCACACTCAGGACAAGACCTTGAAGCTTTCTTT.

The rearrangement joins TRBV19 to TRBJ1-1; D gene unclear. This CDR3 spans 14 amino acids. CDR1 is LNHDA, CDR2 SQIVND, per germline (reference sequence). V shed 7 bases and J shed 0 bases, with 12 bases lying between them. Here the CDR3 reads CASISTGMNTEAFF. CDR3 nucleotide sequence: TGTGCCAGTATCTCGACCGGCATGAACACTGAAGCTTTCTTT.

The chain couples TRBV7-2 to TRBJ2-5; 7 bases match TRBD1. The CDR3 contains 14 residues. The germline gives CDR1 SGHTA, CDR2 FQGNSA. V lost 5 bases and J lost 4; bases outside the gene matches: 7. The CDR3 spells CASSMSAGGETQYF. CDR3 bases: TGTGCCAGCAGCATGTCTGCAGGGGGAGAGACCCAGTACTTC.

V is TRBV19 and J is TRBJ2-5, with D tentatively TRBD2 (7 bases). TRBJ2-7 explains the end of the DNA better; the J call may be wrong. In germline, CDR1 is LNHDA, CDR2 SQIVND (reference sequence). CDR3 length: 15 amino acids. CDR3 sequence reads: CASSGGFGPSSEQYF. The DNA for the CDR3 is TGTGCCAGTTCGGGGGGCTTTGGGCCTTCAAGCGAGCAGTACTTC.

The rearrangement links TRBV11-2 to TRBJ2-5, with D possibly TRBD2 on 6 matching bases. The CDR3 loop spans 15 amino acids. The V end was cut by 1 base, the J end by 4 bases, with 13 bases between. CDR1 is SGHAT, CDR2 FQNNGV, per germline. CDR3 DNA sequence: TGTGCCAGCAGCTTAGGGTCCCGGGGGAGAGAGACCCAGTACTTC. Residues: CASSLGSRGRETQYF.

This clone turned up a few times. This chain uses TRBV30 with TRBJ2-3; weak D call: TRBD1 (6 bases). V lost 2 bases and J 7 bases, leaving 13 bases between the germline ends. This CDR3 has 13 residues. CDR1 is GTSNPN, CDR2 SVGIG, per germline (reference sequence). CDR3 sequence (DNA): TGTGCCTGGAGTCTTACACAGGGTCATACGCAGTATTTT. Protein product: CAWSLTQGHTQYF.

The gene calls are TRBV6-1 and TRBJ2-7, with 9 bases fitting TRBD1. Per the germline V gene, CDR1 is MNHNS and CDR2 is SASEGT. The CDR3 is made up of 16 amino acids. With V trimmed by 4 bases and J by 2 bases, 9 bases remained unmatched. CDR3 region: CASSVNLRDRAYEQYF. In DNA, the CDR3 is TGTGCCAGCAGTGTTAATCTTCGGGACAGGGCCTACGAGCAGTACTTC.

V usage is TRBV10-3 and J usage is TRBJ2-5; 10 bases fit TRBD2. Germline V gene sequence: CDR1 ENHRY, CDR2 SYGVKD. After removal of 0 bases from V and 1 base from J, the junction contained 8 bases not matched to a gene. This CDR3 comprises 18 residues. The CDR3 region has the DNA TGTGCCATCAGTGAGTCGAGCGGGAGGGCCGTTTTCCAAGAGACCCAGTACTTC. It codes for CAISESSGRAVFQETQYF.

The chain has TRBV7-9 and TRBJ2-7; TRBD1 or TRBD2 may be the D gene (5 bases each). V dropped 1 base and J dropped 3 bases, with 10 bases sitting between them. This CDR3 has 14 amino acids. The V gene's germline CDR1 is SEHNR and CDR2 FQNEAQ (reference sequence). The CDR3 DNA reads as TGTGCCAGCAGCTTAGGGGGACCGATCTACGAGCAGTACTTC. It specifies CASSLGGPIYEQYF.

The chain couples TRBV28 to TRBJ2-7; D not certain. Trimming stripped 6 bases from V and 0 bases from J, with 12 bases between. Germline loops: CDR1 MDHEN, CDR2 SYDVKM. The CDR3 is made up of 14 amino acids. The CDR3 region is CASRWQSSSYEQYF. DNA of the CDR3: TGTGCCAGCAGATGGCAGTCCAGCTCCTACGAGCAGTACTTC.

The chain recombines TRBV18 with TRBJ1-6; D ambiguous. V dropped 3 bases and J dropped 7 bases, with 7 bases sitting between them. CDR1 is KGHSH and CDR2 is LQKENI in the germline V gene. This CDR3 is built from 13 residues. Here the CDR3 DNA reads TGTGCCAGCTCACCCCTACGGAATTCACCCCTCCACTTT. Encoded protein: CASSPLRNSPLHF.